This T cell receptor beta chain was obtained from a study of T cell responses to AZD1222 COVID-19 vaccine. The study's findings and limits: Repertoires were obtained only post-peak T cell response. A reported finding is that nearly half of spike-specific TCRs target unmutated variant regions. Vaccination with two AZD1222 doses was followed by a rise in Spike-specific TCR breadth and depth.

As regards this clone: The antigen remains undetermined.

Generated by immunoSEQ multiplex PCR, the TCRdb table keeps only in-frame clones and is missing some. This sample has approximately 150,000 clones, with around 87% found just once. The sample here was peripheral blood, taken on day 0 of AZD1222 vaccination. The sequence came from an adult in good health.

As DNA, the CDR3 is TGTGCCAGCACCAGTCGGAAGACCACAGATACGCAGTATTTT. This sequence encodes CASTSRKTTDTQYF. V usage is TRBV11-1 and J usage is TRBJ2-3; D uncertain. The CDR3 extends over 14 amino acids. Deletions cut 7 bases from V and 2 bases from J, with 13 bases between. Germline V gene data show CDR1 as SGHAT and CDR2 as FQDESV (reference sequence).